This TCR beta chain was sequenced for a study of technical replicates of blood from several donors. V lost 4 bases and J lost 4; bases outside the gene matches: 4. The CDR3 extends over 15 amino acids. Germline loops: CDR1 SGHNT, CDR2 YENEEA. Sequenced by immunoSEQ multiplex PCR; TCRdb stores in-frame clones only, minus some. The sample consists of 60,000 to 85,000 clones, over 75% of them appearing once. The material sequenced was T cells isolated from PBMCs. This TCR was sampled from a human donor in good health. V gene TRBV11-3 combines with J gene TRBJ1-1, with 12 bases identical to TRBD1. The DNA of the CDR3 is TGTGCCAGCAGCTCGGGACAGGGGGCCGCCACTGAAGCTTTCTTT. Its translation is CASSSGQGAATEAFF.